These 7 T cell receptor beta chains were sequenced from one sample in a study of lymphopenia after photon versus proton radiotherapy. Some clones are missing from TCRdb's copy, which holds only in-frame ones; the method was immunoSEQ multiplex PCR. The sample has approximately 30,000 clones, nearly 95% seen once. The sequences come from peripheral blood, collected from a patient treated with photon-based radiotherapy. The receptor source for this set is a woman aged 45-60 years with cholangiocarcinoma.

This clone appeared once. The chain combines TRBV28 with TRBJ1-4; 9 nucleotides match TRBD1. The V segment lost 7 bases and the J segment 2 bases; nucleotides outside the gene matches: 14. The germline gives CDR1 MDHEN, CDR2 SYDVKM. The CDR3 consists of 18 residues. Written as DNA, the CDR3 is TGTGCCAGCAACACCGGGACAGGGTACCCTAGCACTAATGAAAAACTGTTTTTT. Protein product: CASNTGTGYPSTNEKLFF.

This chain uses TRBV2 with TRBJ1-1; D is possibly TRBD1 (6 bases). The CDR3 sequence is 15 residues long. Germline V gene data show CDR1 as SNHLY and CDR2 as FYNNEI. V was clipped by 1 base and J by 0 bases, with 9 bases between them. The CDR3 coding sequence is TGTGCCAGCAGTGAAGTCGGGGGCCTGAACACTGAAGCTTTCTTT. Translation gives CASSEVGGLNTEAFF.

V usage is TRBV18 and J usage is TRBJ1-4, with unresolved D. The CDR3 runs to 16 residues. Germline values: CDR1 KGHSH, CDR2 LQKENI. Trimming took off 3 bases at V and 0 bases at J, with 11 bases between the two ends. CDR3 residues: CASSPNIHATNEKLFF. The CDR3 DNA is TGTGCCAGCTCACCGAACATCCACGCAACTAATGAAAAACTGTTTTTT.

This clone was observed once. The chain joins TRBV9 to TRBJ1-2, with 7 bases identical to TRBD1. Germline assignment: CDR1 SGDLS and CDR2 YYNGEE. This CDR3 has 14 residues. The V and J ends lost 6 bases and 0 bases, in that order; junction bases with no gene match: 5. CDR3 protein: CASTGQDANYGYTF. The DNA for the CDR3 is TGTGCCAGCACCGGACAGGACGCTAACTATGGCTACACCTTC.

In nucleotides, the CDR3 is TGTGCCAGCAGCTTGGTGGACAGGACAAACTATGGCTACACCTTC. It translates to CASSLVDRTNYGYTF. V gene TRBV5-6 combines with J gene TRBJ1-2; 7 nucleotides match TRBD1. This CDR3 is 15 amino acids long. Germline V gene sequence: CDR1 SGHDT, CDR2 YYEEEE. V trimming: 0 bases; J trimming: 2 bases; junction bases outside the gene matches: 4.

The chain links TRBV7-2 to TRBJ2-7, with D unclear. Germline V gene sequence: CDR1 SGHTA, CDR2 FQGNSA. With 0 bases removed from V and 0 bases from J, the gap between germline ends came to 9 bases. This CDR3 has 15 amino acids. CDR3 amino acids: CASSLAHGGSYEQYF. The CDR3 nucleotides are TGTGCCAGCAGCTTAGCCCATGGCGGCTCCTACGAGCAGTACTTC.

The chain carries TRBV14 and TRBJ2-7; the D call may be TRBD1 or TRBD2 (5 bases each). Germline V CDR1 and CDR2: SGHDN, FVKESK. The CDR3 length is 16 residues. V lost 4 bases, J lost 6 bases, and 22 bases lay in between. CDR3 region: CASSRGRGLRRAEQYF. In DNA form, the CDR3 reads TGTGCCAGCAGCCGGGGACGCGGCCTTAGGCGGGCCGAGCAGTACTTC.